This entry lists 32 T cell receptor beta chains sequenced from one sample in a study of regulatory T cells in long-lasting Graves disease. Library construction for TCR beta used iRepertoire HTBI primers and Arm-PCR of CDR3 regions. TCRdb itself ran the multiplex PCR reads through MiXCR, one entry per CDR3 protein. The data show roughly 500,000 distinct CDR3 sequences, approximately 13% seen once. The sample's time point: newly diagnosed GD, antithyroid drugs for less than 3 months. PBMC-extracted RNA yielded the TCR library. The sample also formed part of further work on T cells in Graves' hyperthyroidism and ophthalmopathy.

Here the sequenced sample was peripheral blood mononuclear cells (PBMCs), taken at new diagnosis, from a patient treated with antithyroid drugs. Receptor source: a man aged 25 to 45 with Graves disease.

This clonotype is a singleton in its sample. Possible read error: a much larger clone is one base away. The gene calls are TRBV24-1 and TRBJ2-1; 9 bases align to TRBD2. The ends lost 7 bases at V and 5 bases at J; junction bases unmatched: 5. Germline CDR1 KGHDR, CDR2 SFDVKD. The CDR3 is 14 amino acids. The CDR3 loop is CATRGLAGHNEQFF. The CDR3 nucleotides read TGTGCCACCAGGGGACTAGCTGGGCACAATGAGCAGTTCTTC.

This clonotype was recorded many times. This sequence joins TRBV6-2 or TRBV6-3 and TRBJ1-5, with TRBD1 matching 8 bases. Germline V gene sequence: CDR1 MNHEY, CDR2 SVGEGT. After removal of 6 bases from V and 5 bases from J, the junction contained 6 bases not matched to a gene. The CDR3 covers 14 residues. The CDR3 protein is CASSVDRGYQPQHF. As DNA, the CDR3 is TGTGCCAGCAGCGTCGACAGGGGATATCAGCCCCAGCATTTT.

This clonotype has at least ten counts. This chain links TRBV11-2 with TRBJ2-7, with 9 bases lining up with TRBD1. CDR3 length: 16 residues. After removal of 4 bases from V and 5 bases from J, the junction contained 12 bases not matched to a gene. Germline values: CDR1 SGHAT, CDR2 FQNNGV. CDR3 region: CASSWPGQGRIDEQYF. CDR3 sequence (DNA): TGTGCCAGCAGCTGGCCCGGACAGGGGCGAATTGACGAGCAGTACTTC.

This clonotype was detected many times. The chain combines TRBV12-3 or TRBV12-4 with TRBJ2-5; a possible D gene is TRBD1 (6 bases). Trimming took off 5 bases at V and 4 bases at J, with 17 bases between the two ends. This CDR3 has 15 amino acids. CDR3 amino acids: CASSPRGAGAETQYF. The CDR3 region has the DNA TGTGCCAGCAGTCCACGGGGAGCAGGGGCAGAGACCCAGTACTTC.

This clonotype was found many times. The rearrangement uses TRBV20-1 and TRBJ2-7; 7 positions match TRBD2. The junction had 4 bases not matched to a gene; V was cut back by 3 bases and J by 2 bases. Germline CDR1 reads DFQATT; CDR2 reads SNEGSKA (reference sequence). The CDR3 spans 13 residues. CDR3: CSARPSGPYEQYF. CDR3 bases: TGCAGTGCTAGGCCTAGCGGACCCTACGAGCAGTACTTC.

At least ten counts were recorded for this clonotype. The CDR3 nucleotides are TGTGCCAGCTACAGGGGCAGCACAGATACGCAGTATTTT. Amino acid sequence: CASYRGSTDTQYF. The V gene is TRBV12-3 or TRBV12-4, the J gene TRBJ2-3; 7 bases are a match to TRBD1. The CDR3 length is 13 residues. The V gene end was trimmed by 8 bases and the J gene end by 0 bases; junction bases not matched to a gene: 2.

The V gene is TRBV7-7, the J gene TRBJ2-6, with 7 bases aligning to TRBD1. CDR1 is SSHAT, CDR2 FNYEAQ, per germline (reference sequence). Germline trimming cut 5 bases from V and 2 bases from J; bases unmatched to any gene: 6. The CDR3 runs to 16 residues. The CDR3 DNA sequence: TGTGCCAGCAGCCCTATGGGGACAGCTGGGGCCAACGTCCTGACTTTC. Amino acids: CASSPMGTAGANVLTF.

In regard to this clonotype: It may be a read error: a sequence one base away is much more abundant. This chain connects TRBV11-2 to TRBJ1-2; TRBD1 might be the D (6 bases). The CDR3 is made up of 16 amino acids. Germline V gene sequence: CDR1 SGHAT, CDR2 FQNNGV. The CDR3 DNA is TGTGCCGGCAGTCTCCGGGGGGCCGATACGTCCTATGGCTACACCTTC. It specifies CAGSLRGADTSYGYTF. The full variable domain, completed using reference TRBV11-2 and TRBJ1-2, is EAGVAQSPRYKIIEKRQSVAFWCNPISGHATLYWYQQILGQGPKLLIQFQNNGVVDDSQLPKDRFSAERLKGVDSTLKIQPAKLEDSAVYLCAGSLRGADTSYGYTFGSGTRLTVV.

This clonotype was picked up many times. The chain is built from TRBV2 and TRBJ2-2, with TRBD2 matching 7 bases. The CDR3 runs 17 residues. The germline gives CDR1 SNHLY, CDR2 FYNNEI. J gave up 3 bases and V 10 bases, and 17 bases lay outside the gene matches. The DNA for the CDR3 is TGTGCCAACAGGAGAGGAGAGATAGCGGGCCACACCGGGGAGCTGTTTTTT. Its protein product is CANRRGEIAGHTGELFF.

This clonotype was recorded a few times. The rearrangement joins TRBV6-2 or TRBV6-3 to TRBJ1-6; 10 bases agree with TRBD1. The CDR3 runs 15 residues. Germline lookup yields CDR1 MNHEY and CDR2 SVGEGT. With 2 bases clipped from V and 9 bases from J, the junction kept 4 bases outside the gene matches. CDR3 in amino acids: CASSYDGTGVSPLHF. The CDR3 DNA reads TGTGCCAGCAGTTACGACGGGACAGGGGTTTCACCCCTCCACTTT.

The CDR3 DNA sequence: TGTGCCACCAGCAGAGTACTAGCACAGAGCTCCTACGAGCAGTACTTC. This translates into CATSRVLAQSSYEQYF. The chain carries TRBV15 and TRBJ2-7, with TRBD2 as a possible D gene (6 bases). Germline CDR1 is LNHNV and CDR2 is YYDKDF (reference sequence). This CDR3 is built from 16 residues. Trimming took 1 base from V and 0 from J, leaving 13 bases between them.

This clonotype was counted a few times. J is TRBJ2-1 and V is TRBV20-1; TRBD2 agrees at 12 bases. With 2 bases clipped from V and 15 bases from J, the junction kept 5 bases outside the gene matches. This CDR3 has 12 residues. Germline V gene data show CDR1 as DFQATT and CDR2 as SNEGSKA (reference sequence). This chain's CDR3 is CSARLAGGPGFF. CDR3 nucleotides: TGCAGTGCTAGACTAGCGGGAGGGCCTGGGTTCTTC.

This clonotype was seen many times. This chain links TRBV5-1 with TRBJ2-3; D not resolved. V was shortened by 0 bases and J by 2 bases, with 7 bases between the two germline ends. Germline loops: CDR1 SGHRS, CDR2 YFSETQ. The CDR3 runs to 14 residues. CDR3 residues: CASSLEHSTDTQYF. CDR3 in DNA: TGCGCCAGCAGCTTGGAACACTCCACAGATACGCAGTATTTT.

The CDR3 protein is CAISGATNEQYF. CDR3 sequence (DNA): TGTGCCATCAGTGGGGCGACTAACGAGCAGTACTTC. The chain combines TRBV10-3 with TRBJ2-7; possible D gene TRBD2, 5 bases. CDR1 and CDR2 (germline): ENHRY, SYGVKD. V gave up 4 bases and J gave up 5 bases, with 9 bases separating them. The CDR3 is 12 amino acids.

The chain joins TRBV27 to TRBJ1-3, with D perhaps TRBD1 (5 bases). From germline, CDR1 is MNHEY and CDR2 SMNVEV (reference sequence). The CDR3 has 12 residues. The ends were cut back, 11 bases at V and 2 bases at J, with 10 bases in the middle. The CDR3 sequence is CASGSAGNTIYF. The CDR3, as DNA: TGTGCCTCAGGGTCGGCTGGAAACACCATATATTTT.

Ten or more counts support this clonotype. The chain carries TRBV6-1 and TRBJ1-2, with D perhaps TRBD1 (5 bases). Trimming took 8 bases from V and 0 from J, leaving 16 bases between them. The CDR3 runs to 15 residues. The germline CDR1 and CDR2 sequences are MNHNS and SASEGT. For the CDR3, the DNA is TGTGCCAGCCTCTGGAGCGGACAAGCTAACTATGGCTACACCTTC. Translated, it gives CASLWSGQANYGYTF.

This clonotype was counted at least ten times. The gene calls are TRBV12-3 or TRBV12-4 and TRBJ2-3; D remains unclear. The CDR3 is 15 residues long. V was cut by 5 bases and J by 0 bases, with 12 bases left in between. CDR3 in DNA: TGTGCCAGCAGTCCCAAAAGTTCGAGCACAGATACGCAGTATTTT. As protein: CASSPKSSSTDTQYF.

The chain joins TRBV18 to TRBJ1-1; the D is unclear. Deletions cut 2 bases from V and 0 bases from J, with 16 bases between. Per the germline V gene, CDR1 is KGHSH and CDR2 is LQKENI. The CDR3 runs 17 residues. CDR3: CASSPSEVVPMNTEAFF. The CDR3 DNA sequence: TGTGCCAGCTCACCATCCGAGGTGGTCCCCATGAACACTGAAGCTTTCTTT. The whole variable domain, remainder taken from reference TRBV18 and TRBJ1-1, is NAGVMQNPRHLVRRRGQEARLRCSPMKGHSHVYWYRQLPEEGLKFMVYLQKENIIDESGMPKERFSAEFPKEGPSILRIQQVVRGDSAAYFCASSPSEVVPMNTEAFFGQGTRLTVV.

This clonotype came up many times. The V and J genes are TRBV5-8 and TRBJ2-7; 10 bases line up with TRBD2. CDR3 length: 15 residues. V shed 1 base, J shed 3 bases, and the junction held 4 bases outside the gene matches. Germline V gene sequence: CDR1 SGHTS, CDR2 YDEGEE. CDR3 loop: CASSLILAGIYEQYF. DNA of the CDR3: TGTGCCAGCAGCTTGATACTAGCGGGGATCTACGAGCAGTACTTC. The full variable domain, in which reference TRBV5-8 and TRBJ2-7 provide the parts outside the CDR3, is EAGVTQSPTHLIKTRGQQATLRCSPISGHTSVYWYQQALGLGLQFLLWYDEGEERNRGNFPPRFSGRQFPNYSSELNVNALELEDSALYLCASSLILAGIYEQYFGPGTRLTVT.

This clonotype was seen a few times. The chain carries TRBV7-2 and TRBJ2-3; 7 bases align to TRBD1. The J call may not be correct, given that the DNA end is closer to TRBJ2-7. CDR1 is SGHTA and CDR2 is FQGNSA in the germline V gene. The CDR3 runs 14 residues. In nucleotides, the CDR3 is TGTGCCAGCACCGCCACCGGGACAGTACCCGAGCAGTACTTC. The encoded protein is CASTATGTVPEQYF.

V is TRBV19 and J is TRBJ1-5, with 7 bases that match TRBD1. J was trimmed by 5 bases and V by 7 bases; bases with no gene match: 11. Germline CDR1 and CDR2: LNHDA and SQIVND (reference sequence). This CDR3 is built from 15 residues. CDR3 nucleotides: TGTGCCAGTAAAGGCAGGGGGGGGATGGATCAGCCCCAGCATTTT. It specifies CASKGRGGMDQPQHF.

This clonotype has at least ten counts. The chain links TRBV2 to TRBJ1-1; maybe TRBD1 (6 bases). V shed 8 bases and J shed 1 base, with 14 bases lying between them. The CDR3 totals 14 residues. CDR1 and CDR2 (germline): SNHLY, FYNNEI. The CDR3 sequence: CASGTRGTNTEAFF. The CDR3 DNA sequence: TGTGCCAGCGGGACCAGGGGTACGAACACTGAAGCTTTCTTT.

This clonotype was seen at least ten times. The chain combines TRBV27 with TRBJ2-3, with 14 bases identical to TRBD2. The CDR3 extends over 17 amino acids. CDR1 is MNHEY, CDR2 SMNVEV, per germline (reference sequence). Losses at the gene ends were 3 bases for V and 4 bases for J; bases not matched to a gene: 6. The CDR3, as DNA: TGTGCCAGCAGTTTTTCAGTGACTAGCGGGAGGGCAGATACGCAGTATTTT. It yields the protein CASSFSVTSGRADTQYF.

This clonotype has just a few counts. This chain connects TRBV20-1 to TRBJ1-1; D possibly corresponds to TRBD1 (5 bases). Germline V gives CDR1 DFQATT, CDR2 SNEGSKA (reference sequence). The CDR3 is 16 amino acids. The V and J ends lost 2 bases and 4 bases respectively, with 20 bases between them. This CDR3 reads CSARPQGGVRGTEAFF. The CDR3 nucleotides read TGCAGTGCTAGACCCCAGGGAGGGGTTCGGGGCACTGAAGCTTTCTTT.

The V gene is TRBV27, the J gene TRBJ1-1, with D unresolved. Germline assignment: CDR1 MNHEY and CDR2 SMNVEV (reference sequence). The CDR3 extends over 13 amino acids. V dropped 6 bases and J dropped 4 bases, with 12 bases sitting between them. This CDR3 is CASRVSPTTEAFF. DNA for the CDR3: TGTGCCAGCAGAGTCTCCCCCACCACTGAAGCTTTCTTT.

The CDR3 reads CASSPLGTVNTEAFF. DNA for the CDR3: TGTGCCAGCTCACCACTCGGGACAGTCAACACTGAAGCTTTCTTT. V and J are TRBV18 and TRBJ1-1; 7 bases map to TRBD1. The CDR3 totals 15 residues. V lost 1 base, J lost 2 bases, and 4 bases stayed unmatched. Germline loops: CDR1 KGHSH, CDR2 LQKENI.

At least ten counts were recorded for this clonotype. The rearrangement uses TRBV7-9 and TRBJ2-3, with D perhaps matching TRBD2 (6 bases). Germline V lookup: CDR1 SEHNR, CDR2 FQNEAQ (reference sequence). The CDR3 runs to 15 residues. The ends were cut back, 0 bases at V and 5 bases at J, with 12 bases in the middle. The CDR3 sequence: CASSLADGRGDTQYF. The CDR3 DNA follows: TGTGCCAGCAGCTTAGCCGACGGGAGAGGAGATACGCAGTATTTT.

This clonotype was observed many times. The gene calls are TRBV12-3 or TRBV12-4 and TRBJ2-2; possibly TRBD2 for D (5 bases). This CDR3 is built from 18 residues. The V gene lost 6 bases and the J gene lost 5 bases, with 25 bases spanning the gap. The CDR3 reads CASSLPYPTTSGTGELFF. The CDR3 nucleotides read TGTGCCAGCAGCTTACCTTACCCAACTACGTCGGGGACCGGGGAGCTGTTTTTT.

Ten or more counts support this clonotype. The chain has TRBV12-3 or TRBV12-4 and TRBJ2-1; 11 positions match TRBD1. The V gene end was trimmed by 6 bases and the J gene end by 7 bases; junction bases not matched to a gene: 8. This CDR3 region has 15 residues. The CDR3 loop reads CASRPGTGGYNEQFF. The CDR3 DNA reads as TGTGCCAGCAGGCCCGGGACAGGGGGGTATAATGAGCAGTTCTTC.

CDR3 in DNA: TGTGCCAGCAGCCCCGGGACTACCGACACAGATACGCAGTATTTT. Its protein product is CASSPGTTDTDTQYF. This chain joins TRBV3-1 and TRBJ2-3, with TRBD2 matching over 7 bases. Germline V gene data show CDR1 as LGHDT and CDR2 as YNNKEL (reference sequence). Trimming removed 4 bases from V and 2 bases from J; junction bases left unmatched: 6. The CDR3 consists of 15 residues.

V usage is TRBV29-1 and J usage is TRBJ2-3; 9 bases align to TRBD2. With V trimmed by 7 bases and J by 3 bases, 5 bases remained unmatched. Per germline, CDR1 SQVTM and CDR2 ANQGSEA. The CDR3 runs to 13 residues. CDR3 residues: CSGSGSRTDTQYF. DNA of the CDR3: TGCAGCGGTAGCGGGAGCAGGACAGATACGCAGTATTTT.

This clonotype occurred a few times. The chain is built from TRBV12-3 or TRBV12-4 and TRBJ2-2; the match to TRBD1 covers 8 bases. V lost 6 bases and J lost 7; bases outside the gene matches: 7. This CDR3 is built from 14 residues. CDR3 sequence (DNA): TGTGCCAGCAGCCTCGGGACAGGTCGCGGGGAGCTGTTTTTT. Translated: CASSLGTGRGELFF.